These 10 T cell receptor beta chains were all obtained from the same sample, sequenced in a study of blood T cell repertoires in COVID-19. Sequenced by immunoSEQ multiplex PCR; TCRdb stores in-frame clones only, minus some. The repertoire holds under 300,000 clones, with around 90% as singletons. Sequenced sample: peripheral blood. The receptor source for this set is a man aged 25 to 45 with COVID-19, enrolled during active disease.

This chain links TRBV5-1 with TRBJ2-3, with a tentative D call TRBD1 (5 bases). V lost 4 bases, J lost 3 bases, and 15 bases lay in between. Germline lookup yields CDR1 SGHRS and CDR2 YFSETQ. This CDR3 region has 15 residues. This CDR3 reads CASSLQGVRTDTQYF. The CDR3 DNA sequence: TGCGCCAGCAGCCTCCAGGGCGTACGAACAGATACGCAGTATTTT.

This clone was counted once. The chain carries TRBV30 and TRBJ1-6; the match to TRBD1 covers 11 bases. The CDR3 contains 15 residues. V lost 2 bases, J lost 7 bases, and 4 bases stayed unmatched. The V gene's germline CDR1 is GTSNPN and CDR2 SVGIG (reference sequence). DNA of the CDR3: TGTGCCTGGAGTTTACGGACAGGGGGCAATTCACCCCTCCACTTT. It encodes CAWSLRTGGNSPLHF.

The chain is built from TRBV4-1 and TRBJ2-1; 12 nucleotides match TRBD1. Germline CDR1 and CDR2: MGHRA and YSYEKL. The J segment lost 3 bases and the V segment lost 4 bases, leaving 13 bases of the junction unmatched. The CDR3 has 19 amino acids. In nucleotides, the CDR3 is TGCGCCAGCAGCCCCATCCGGGACAGGGGGCGAAATGACTACAATGAGCAGTTCTTC. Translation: CASSPIRDRGRNDYNEQFF.

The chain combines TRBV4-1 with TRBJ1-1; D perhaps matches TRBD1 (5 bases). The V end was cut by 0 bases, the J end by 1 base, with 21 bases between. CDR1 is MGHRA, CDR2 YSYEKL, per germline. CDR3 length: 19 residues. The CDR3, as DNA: TGCGCCAGCAGCCAAGATTACGGGCCGGGAAGGAGGGGGAACACTGAAGCTTTCTTT. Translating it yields CASSQDYGPGRRGNTEAFF.

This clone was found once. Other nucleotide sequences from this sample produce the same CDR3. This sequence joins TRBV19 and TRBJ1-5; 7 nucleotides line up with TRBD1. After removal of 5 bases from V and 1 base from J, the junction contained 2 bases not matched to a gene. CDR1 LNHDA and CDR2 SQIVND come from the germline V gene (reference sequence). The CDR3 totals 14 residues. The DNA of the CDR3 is TGTGCCAGTAGTCCCAGGGGGAGCAATCAGCCCCAGCATTTT. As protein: CASSPRGSNQPQHF.

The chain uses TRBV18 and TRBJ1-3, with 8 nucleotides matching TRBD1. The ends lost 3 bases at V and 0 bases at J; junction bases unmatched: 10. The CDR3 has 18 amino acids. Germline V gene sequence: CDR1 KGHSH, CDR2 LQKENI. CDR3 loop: CASSPGTGGGSSGNTIYF. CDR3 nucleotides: TGTGCCAGCTCACCGGGGACAGGCGGCGGGTCCTCTGGAAACACCATATATTTT.

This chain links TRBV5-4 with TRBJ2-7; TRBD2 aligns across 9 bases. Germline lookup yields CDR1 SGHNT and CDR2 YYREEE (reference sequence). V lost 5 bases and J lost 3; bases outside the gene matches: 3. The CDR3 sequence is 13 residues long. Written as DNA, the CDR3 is TGTGCCAGCAGTCCGACTAGCGGCTACGAGCAGTACTTC. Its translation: CASSPTSGYEQYF.

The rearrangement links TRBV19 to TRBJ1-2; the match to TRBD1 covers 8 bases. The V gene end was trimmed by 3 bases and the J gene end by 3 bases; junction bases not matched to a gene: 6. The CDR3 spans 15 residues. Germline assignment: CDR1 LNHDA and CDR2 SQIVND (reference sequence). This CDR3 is CASSIQGAPDYGYTF. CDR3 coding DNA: TGTGCCAGTAGTATTCAGGGGGCGCCGGACTATGGCTACACCTTC.

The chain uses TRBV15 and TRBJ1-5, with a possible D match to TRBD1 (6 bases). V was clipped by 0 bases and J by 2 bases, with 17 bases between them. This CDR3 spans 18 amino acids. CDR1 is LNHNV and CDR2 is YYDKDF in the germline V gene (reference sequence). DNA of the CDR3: TGTGCCACCAGCAGAGAGAGTAACACAGGGTCGGGCAATCAGCCCCAGCATTTT. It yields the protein CATSRESNTGSGNQPQHF.

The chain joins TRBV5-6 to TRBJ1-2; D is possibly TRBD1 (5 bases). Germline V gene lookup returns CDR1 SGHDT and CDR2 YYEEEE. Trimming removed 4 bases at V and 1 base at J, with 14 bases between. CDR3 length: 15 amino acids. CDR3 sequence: CASSQIQQGNYGYTF. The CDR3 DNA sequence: TGTGCCAGCAGCCAAATACAGCAGGGTAACTATGGCTACACCTTC.